These 8 T cell receptor beta chains originate from one sample sequenced in a study of the immune and genomic landscape of osteosarcoma. The data were produced by immunoSEQ multiplex PCR, yet TCRdb's version contains in-frame clones alone and is incomplete. The table lists about 1,300 clones, 60% to 75% of them singletons. The specimen was primary tumor tissue from the femur. These receptors all stem from a man aged 25 to 40 with osteosarcoma.

This chain joins TRBV6-5 and TRBJ2-7; the D is unclear. The CDR3 has 13 amino acids. CDR1 and CDR2 from the germline V gene are MNHEY and SVGAGI. Trimming stripped 5 bases from V and 3 bases from J, with 11 bases between. The DNA for the CDR3 is TGTGCCAGCAGTCAACAACAATACTACGAGCAGTACGTC. It is translated as CASSQQQYYEQYV.

This sequence joins TRBV19 and TRBJ2-3; D remains unclear. Germline lookup yields CDR1 LNHDA and CDR2 SQIVND (reference sequence). V shed 7 bases and J shed 3 bases, with 14 bases lying between them. The CDR3 consists of 14 residues. Here the CDR3 DNA reads TGTGCCAGTACCACCAAAGGGCCGACAGATACGCAGTATTTT. This codes for CASTTKGPTDTQYF.

The rearrangement links TRBV7-9 to TRBJ2-3; TRBD2 matches 9 bases. Germline trimming cut 5 bases from V and 6 bases from J; bases unmatched to any gene: 15. Germline lookup yields CDR1 SEHNR and CDR2 FQNEAQ (reference sequence). The CDR3 is 17 residues long. The CDR3 region is CASSGVSGGLALDTQYF. CDR3 nucleotides: TGTGCCAGCAGCGGCGTTAGCGGGGGCCTTGCTTTGGATACGCAGTATTTT.

The genes are TRBV4-1 and TRBJ2-7, with D tentatively TRBD2 (6 bases). The germline gives CDR1 MGHRA, CDR2 YSYEKL. The CDR3 loop spans 14 amino acids. Trimming cost V 4 bases and J 3 bases, with 13 bases left between them. Here the CDR3 DNA reads TGCGCCAGCAGCCCCCGGGCCGGGGGCTACGAGCAGTACGTC. This sequence encodes CASSPRAGGYEQYV.

The chain joins TRBV2 to TRBJ2-2; tentatively, D is TRBD2 (5 bases). This CDR3 comprises 13 residues. Trimming cost V 6 bases and J 2 bases, with 7 bases left between them. Germline V gene sequence: CDR1 SNHLY, CDR2 FYNNEI. The CDR3 sequence is CASSRGNTGELFF. In DNA, the CDR3 is TGTGCCAGCAGCCGGGGTAACACCGGGGAGCTGTTTTTT.

DNA for the CDR3: TGTGCCAGCAGTTACGAATTCAGCTCGAACACTGAAGCTTTCTTT. Its translation: CASSYEFSSNTEAFF. The chain links TRBV6-6 to TRBJ1-1; D ambiguous. Germline CDR1 and CDR2: MNHNY and SVGAGI (reference sequence). V dropped 2 bases and J dropped 1 base, with 11 bases sitting between them. The CDR3 is made up of 15 amino acids.

The chain recombines TRBV2 with TRBJ2-1; TRBD2 is a possible D gene (6 bases). V was shortened by 4 bases and J by 14 bases, with 15 bases between the two germline ends. The CDR3 runs to 12 residues. The germline V gene has CDR1 SNHLY and CDR2 FYNNEI. For the CDR3, the DNA is TGTGCCAGCAGTGTGGGGGGATGGAGGGAGTTCTTC. The encoded protein is CASSVGGWREFF.

The genes are TRBV5-1 and TRBJ2-3, with 8 bases matching TRBD2. The CDR3 is 18 amino acids. The germline V gene encodes CDR1 SGHRS and CDR2 YFSETQ. After removal of 1 base from V and 1 base from J, the junction contained 11 bases not matched to a gene. The DNA for the CDR3 is TGCGCCAGCAGCTTGTACCCCACGCGGGGGGACCGCACAGATACGCAGTATTTT. It is translated as CASSLYPTRGDRTDTQYF.